The 19 T cell receptor beta chains reported below all come from one sample, sequenced in a study of T cells after yellow fever vaccination. TCRdb redid the calling of the 5' RACE reads with MiXCR, one entry per CDR3 protein. The sample has about 320,000 distinct CDR3 sequences, approximately 4% seen once. The sequences come from PBMCs, collected 15 days after the yellow fever booster vaccination. These receptors were collected from a man in his late teens or twenties who received the YFV17D yellow fever vaccine.

The chain couples TRBV9 to TRBJ2-1; the D is unclear. Germline CDR1 SGDLS, CDR2 YYNGEE. This CDR3 contains 16 residues. Trimming cost V 0 bases and J 0 bases, with 10 bases left between them. The CDR3 DNA sequence: TGTGCCAGCAGCGTAGGCGGCGGTGGCTCCTACAATGAGCAGTTCTTC. It codes for CASSVGGGGSYNEQFF.

This clonotype was picked up many times. The chain is built from TRBV5-8 and TRBJ1-6; 7 bases align to TRBD1. The CDR3 length is 15 residues. The germline V gene has CDR1 SGHTS and CDR2 YDEGEE. J lost 7 bases, V lost 6 bases, and 10 bases had no gene match. The DNA for the CDR3 is TGTGCCAGCACCCAAGGGGGACAGTGGAATTCACCCCTCCACTTT. This codes for CASTQGGQWNSPLHF.

There are a few counts of this clonotype. The chain links TRBV20-1 to TRBJ2-5; perhaps D is TRBD1 or TRBD2 (7 bases each). The CDR3 is made up of 15 amino acids. V dropped 0 bases and J dropped 5 bases, with 16 bases sitting between them. The germline V gene has CDR1 DFQATT and CDR2 SNEGSKA (reference sequence). The DNA for the CDR3 is TGCAGTGCTAGAGATCCAGGGGGGGACTTGGAGACCCAGTACTTC. As protein: CSARDPGGDLETQYF.

This clonotype has ten or more counts. The chain carries TRBV29-1 and TRBJ1-5; perhaps TRBD1 as D (6 bases). V was pared by 4 bases and J by 6 bases, with 10 bases between. The CDR3 length is 12 residues. Germline V CDR1 and CDR2: SQVTM, ANQGSEA. CDR3 sequence (DNA): TGCAGCGTTGGGGACACCCCTCAGCCCCAGCATTTT. Translation gives CSVGDTPQPQHF.

This clonotype was counted a few times. The rearrangement joins TRBV7-2 to TRBJ2-3, with a weak D call TRBD2 (7 bases). CDR3 size: 15 residues. Germline assignment: CDR1 SGHTA and CDR2 FQGNSA. Trimming shortened V by 3 bases and J by 4 bases, and 14 bases separated the two germline ends. CDR3 DNA: TGTGCCAGCAGCTTTGGCGGGGGCGGGCCAGATACGCAGTATTTT. This encodes CASSFGGGGPDTQYF.

This clonotype was counted between two and nine times. The V call is TRBV4-3, the J call TRBJ1-2, with 8 bases aligning to TRBD1. With 0 bases clipped from V and 7 bases from J, the junction kept 7 bases outside the gene matches. Germline CDR1 LGHNA, CDR2 YSLEER. The CDR3 spans 15 residues. This CDR3 is CASSQEARGPGGYTF. The CDR3 DNA follows: TGCGCCAGCAGCCAAGAAGCCAGGGGGCCAGGTGGCTACACCTTC.

Concerning this clonotype itself: The germline gene is not matched at one end of the junction; a read error may be the cause. The rearrangement links TRBV6-2 or TRBV6-3 to TRBJ2-7; 11 bases map to TRBD1. CDR3 length equals 15 residues. Looked up from germline, CDR1 is MNHEY and CDR2 is SVGEGT. CDR3 in amino acids: CASSYWGQGAYEQYF. CDR3 DNA: TGTGCCAGCAGCTACTGGGGACAGGGGGCCTACGAGCAGTACTTC.

The V gene is TRBV6-2 or TRBV6-3, the J gene TRBJ2-1; 8 bases are a match to TRBD1. After removal of 7 bases from V and 0 bases from J, the junction contained 11 bases not matched to a gene. The CDR3 runs to 17 residues. The germline CDR1 and CDR2 sequences are MNHEY and SVGEGT. The CDR3 reads CASTDKDRVSSYNEQFF. The DNA for the CDR3 is TGTGCCAGCACCGATAAGGACAGGGTGAGCTCCTACAATGAGCAGTTCTTC.

This clonotype came up many times. The V and J genes are TRBV7-6 and TRBJ2-2, with D unresolved. CDR1 is SGHVS, CDR2 FNYEAQ, per germline. The CDR3 has 10 amino acids. Trimming removed 8 bases at V and 8 bases at J, with 6 bases between. CDR3 nucleotide sequence: TGTGCCAGCCTCTGGGGGGAGCTGTTTTTT. Translation gives CASLWGELFF.

The table lists this clonotype with many counts. The V call is TRBV5-1, the J call TRBJ1-1; D is perhaps TRBD1 (6 bases). Germline V gene data show CDR1 as SGHRS and CDR2 as YFSETQ. There are 14 residues in the CDR3. The ends were cut back, 3 bases at V and 4 bases at J, with 13 bases in the middle. The CDR3 loop is CASSSQGFRTEAFF. The DNA of the CDR3 is TGCGCCAGCAGCTCACAGGGTTTTCGCACTGAAGCTTTCTTT.

There are a few counts of this clonotype. This chain connects TRBV30 to TRBJ2-7; 9 bases match TRBD2. The CDR3 runs 14 residues. CDR1 GTSNPN and CDR2 SVGIG come from the germline V gene (reference sequence). Trimming removed 0 bases from V and 4 bases from J; junction bases left unmatched: 4. This CDR3 is CAWSVGSGGYEQYF. The DNA for the CDR3 is TGTGCCTGGAGTGTGGGTAGCGGGGGATACGAGCAGTACTTC.

This clonotype was observed a handful of times. V and J are TRBV4-1 and TRBJ1-1, with D unclear. Germline values: CDR1 MGHRA, CDR2 YSYEKL. There are 12 residues in the CDR3. V lost 1 base, J lost 12 bases, and 12 bases lay in between. CDR3 sequence: CASSQAGWTPFF. CDR3 DNA: TGCGCCAGCAGCCAAGCGGGTTGGACTCCTTTCTTT.

The rearrangement uses TRBV7-9 and TRBJ1-5; maybe TRBD1 (5 bases). V lost 1 base and J lost 9, with 13 bases in between. There are 14 residues in the CDR3. CDR1 is SEHNR and CDR2 is FQNEAQ in the germline V gene (reference sequence). This CDR3 reads CASSLEGRGSPQHF. In nucleotides, the CDR3 is TGTGCCAGCAGCTTAGAGGGAAGGGGATCGCCCCAGCATTTT.

The rearrangement uses TRBV5-4 and TRBJ2-3; D may be TRBD2 (6 bases). Germline CDR1 is SGHNT and CDR2 is YYREEE (reference sequence). V lost 0 bases and J 6 bases, leaving 17 bases between the germline ends. The CDR3 has 16 residues. CDR3 sequence reads: CASSLGGLATEDTQYF. The DNA for the CDR3 is TGTGCCAGCAGCTTGGGAGGGCTAGCGACGGAGGATACGCAGTATTTT.

This clonotype was detected only a few times. The chain links TRBV11-2 to TRBJ2-3; tentative D call: TRBD2 (8 bases). Germline CDR1 SGHAT, CDR2 FQNNGV. This CDR3 spans 18 amino acids. Trimming stripped 3 bases from V and 4 bases from J, with 23 bases between. The CDR3 is CASSLGISGLGGADTQYF. The CDR3 DNA reads TGTGCCAGCAGCTTGGGCATATCGGGACTAGGGGGCGCAGATACGCAGTATTTT.

In its sample, this clonotype was seen many times. This chain links TRBV6-1 with TRBJ2-5; D might be TRBD1 (6 bases). CDR1 is MNHNS and CDR2 is SASEGT in the germline V gene. V lost 1 base and J lost 3, with 15 bases in between. This CDR3 is built from 16 residues. In DNA form, the CDR3 reads TGTGCCAGCAGTGAAGTTTGGGGGCGCTTTGAAGAGACCCAGTACTTC. Translated: CASSEVWGRFEETQYF.

This clonotype came up a few times. This chain joins TRBV3-1 and TRBJ2-1, with D tentatively TRBD2 (7 bases). CDR3 length: 18 amino acids. The V and J ends lost 4 bases and 5 bases respectively, with 24 bases between them. The germline V gene encodes CDR1 LGHDT and CDR2 YNNKEL (reference sequence). The CDR3 DNA reads as TGTGCCAGCAGCCCGACAAAAGAGAGGGGGGGGCTCAACAATGAGCAGTTCTTC. Translating it yields CASSPTKERGGLNNEQFF.

This clonotype appeared once. The chain is built from TRBV5-1 and TRBJ1-1; 8 positions match TRBD1. Germline-derived CDR1 and CDR2 are SGHRS and YFSETQ. The CDR3 length is 18 residues. With V trimmed by 0 bases and J by 2 bases, 12 bases remained unmatched. CDR3 bases: TGCGCCAGCAGCTTGGGCCAGGGGGCCCGACTGAGAAACACTGAAGCTTTCTTT. It codes for CASSLGQGARLRNTEAFF.

This clonotype showed up just a few times. This chain uses TRBV12-3 or TRBV12-4 with TRBJ2-2, with unresolved D. Trimming shortened V by 5 bases and J by 5 bases, and 12 bases separated the two germline ends. This CDR3 comprises 14 residues. This CDR3 is CASSLIRATGELFF. CDR3 nucleotides: TGTGCCAGCAGTCTGATCCGTGCGACCGGGGAGCTGTTTTTT.